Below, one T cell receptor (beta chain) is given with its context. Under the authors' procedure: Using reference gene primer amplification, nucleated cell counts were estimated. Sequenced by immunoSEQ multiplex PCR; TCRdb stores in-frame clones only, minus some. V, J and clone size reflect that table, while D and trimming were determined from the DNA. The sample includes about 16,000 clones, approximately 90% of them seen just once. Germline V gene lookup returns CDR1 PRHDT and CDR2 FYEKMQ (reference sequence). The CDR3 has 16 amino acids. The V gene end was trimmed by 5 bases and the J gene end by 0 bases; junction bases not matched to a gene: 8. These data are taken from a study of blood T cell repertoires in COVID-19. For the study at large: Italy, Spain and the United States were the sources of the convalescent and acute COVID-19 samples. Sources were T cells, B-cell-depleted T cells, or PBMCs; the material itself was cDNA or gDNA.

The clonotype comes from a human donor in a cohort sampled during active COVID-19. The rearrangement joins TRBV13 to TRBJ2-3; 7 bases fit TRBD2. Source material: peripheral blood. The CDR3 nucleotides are TGTGCCAGCAGCATATCGCGGGGGTGGAGCACAGATACGCAGTATTTT. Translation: CASSISRGWSTDTQYF. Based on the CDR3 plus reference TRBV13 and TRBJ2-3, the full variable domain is AAGVIQSPRHLIKEKRETATLKCYPIPRHDTVYWYQQGPGQDPQFLISFYEKMQSDKGSIPDRFSAQQFSDYHSELNMSSLELGDSALYFCASSISRGWSTDTQYFGPGTRLTVL.